The next 7 T cell receptor beta chains were all read from a single sample in a study of blood T cell repertoires in COVID-19. Measured with immunoSEQ multiplex PCR; TCRdb has only the in-frame clones, and not every one. The data show 400,000 to 500,000 clones, roughly 84% seen once. Sample: PBMCs or T cells enriched from blood (not recorded which). The source of these receptors is a woman younger than 35 who had been exposed to COVID-19.

A word on this clone: Mismatch with germline at one junction end may stem from a read error. The chain recombines TRBV7-7 with TRBJ2-2; 7 nucleotides line up with TRBD1. There are 18 residues in the CDR3. Germline CDR1 is SSHAT and CDR2 is FNYEAQ (reference sequence). Written as DNA, the CDR3 is TGTGCTAGCAGCAAAGCCCTGGACAGGCTAACAAACACCGGGGAGCTGTTTTTT. It encodes CASSKALDRLTNTGELFF.

CDR3 region: CASSLERLVSSYEQYF. CDR3 in DNA: TGTGCCAGCAGCTTAGAACGACTGGTTAGCTCCTACGAGCAGTACTTC. The rearrangement joins TRBV7-2 to TRBJ2-7; D gene uncertain. The length of the CDR3 is 16 residues. The germline V and J ends were trimmed by 1 base and 0 bases, with 13 bases remaining between them. From germline, CDR1 is SGHTA and CDR2 FQGNSA.

V is TRBV5-1 and J is TRBJ2-7; 9 nucleotides agree with TRBD2. The length of the CDR3 is 15 residues. V was clipped by 0 bases and J by 2 bases; unmatched bases: 3. Germline V gene data show CDR1 as SGHRS and CDR2 as YFSETQ. The CDR3 protein is CASSLASGVPYEQYF. CDR3 nucleotide sequence: TGCGCCAGCAGCTTGGCTAGCGGGGTCCCCTACGAGCAGTACTTC.

This clone was seen a single time. The chain couples TRBV7-9 to TRBJ2-5, with 8 nucleotides matching TRBD2. Unmatched junction bases numbered 9, after V lost 7 bases and J lost 5 bases. The CDR3 length is 14 residues. The germline CDR1 and CDR2 sequences are SEHNR and FQNEAQ (reference sequence). CDR3 sequence (DNA): TGTGCCAGCAACCGGGGGGGCCTGTGGGAGACCCAGTACTTC. It specifies CASNRGGLWETQYF.

V gene TRBV15 combines with J gene TRBJ1-6; the match to TRBD1 covers 7 bases. Germline V lookup: CDR1 LNHNV, CDR2 YYDKDF (reference sequence). The CDR3 has 14 amino acids. V lost 5 bases and J lost 8; bases outside the gene matches: 6. CDR3: CATSGRDRYSPLHF. In nucleotides, the CDR3 is TGTGCCACCAGCGGCCGGGACAGATATTCACCCCTCCACTTT.

CDR3 loop: CASSRGTNEQYF. The CDR3 region has the DNA TGTGCCAGCTCCAGGGGGACCAACGAGCAGTACTTC. This chain links TRBV13 with TRBJ2-7, with TRBD1 matching 7 bases. CDR3 length equals 12 residues. In germline, CDR1 is PRHDT, CDR2 FYEKMQ (reference sequence). Losses at the gene ends were 8 bases for V and 5 bases for J; bases not matched to a gene: 6.

This chain links TRBV7-3 with TRBJ1-6; a weak D match, TRBD1 (6 bases). Trimming took 5 bases from V and 10 from J, leaving 15 bases between them. This CDR3 is built from 14 residues. CDR1 is SGHTA and CDR2 is FQGTGA in the germline V gene. In DNA form, the CDR3 reads TGTGCCAGCAGCCCAGGGGATGCAGGATCACCCCTCCACTTT. This codes for CASSPGDAGSPLHF.